The present T cell receptor (beta chain) was sequenced within a study of cytotoxic CD8 clonotypes in ibrutinib-treated CLL. Study-level information: Response samples were taken after a median of approximately 11 months on treatment, range 6 to 36. Findings and limits, study-wide: Pretreatment clonality was elevated relative to age-matched healthy donors and paralleled circulating CD8+ T-cell counts. In sustained-remission versus progressing patients, sampling times differed.

Generated by immunoSEQ multiplex PCR, the TCRdb table keeps only in-frame clones and is missing some. The top ten clones hold more than 7% of a sample with roughly 23,000 clones, around 79% of them seen once. Extraction of roughly 2 micrograms of genomic DNA from cryopreserved PBMCs supplied material for TCR beta libraries. This clone was counted a few times. What it binds is not known. This clonotype originated in a human donor with chronic lymphocytic leukemia. The sequencing here drew on PBMCs, taken before ibrutinib treatment.

CDR3 DNA sequence: TGTGCCTGGTCTCCTGGACAGGGCGGAAGAGAGACCCAGTACTTC. It specifies CAWSPGQGGRETQYF. V usage is TRBV30 and J usage is TRBJ2-5, with TRBD1 matching over 8 bases. The CDR3 totals 15 residues. Germline V CDR1 and CDR2: GTSNPN, SVGIG (reference sequence). The trim removed 5 bases at V and 4 bases at J, leaving 12 bases unmatched. Based on the CDR3 plus reference TRBV30 and TRBJ2-5, the full variable domain is SQTIHQWPATLVQPVGSPLSLECTVEGTSNPNLYWYRQAAGRGLQLLFYSVGIGQISSEVPQNLSASRPQDRQFILSSKKLLLSDSGFYLCAWSPGQGGRETQYFGPGTRLLVL.